The TCR beta chain described here comes from a study of blood T cell repertoires in COVID-19. At the level of the study: The samples span acute and convalescent COVID-19 from the United States, Italy and Spain. T cells, B-cell-depleted T cells, or PBMCs provided the cDNA or gDNA that served as material.

This CDR3 region has 15 residues. CDR1 MGHDK and CDR2 SYGVNS come from the germline V gene. V lost 1 base and J lost 3, with 12 bases in between. Authors' data handling: Amplified reference gene primers provided the basis for estimating nucleated cell counts. Sequencing was performed with immunoSEQ multiplex PCR; in TCRdb, only in-frame clones are kept and a portion is missing. The D gene and trimming were derived from the DNA, and the V and J assignments and clone size from that table. The sample has 250,000 or so clones; about 87% are singletons. This clonotype was sampled from a man aged 45 to 65 who had been exposed to COVID-19. The V gene is TRBV25-1, the J gene TRBJ1-1, with D possibly TRBD1 on 5 matching bases. The specimen sequenced was PBMCs or T cells enriched from blood (not recorded which). The CDR3 spells CASSESFWGDTEAFF. CDR3 in DNA: TGTGCCAGCAGTGAATCCTTTTGGGGGGACACTGAAGCTTTCTTT.